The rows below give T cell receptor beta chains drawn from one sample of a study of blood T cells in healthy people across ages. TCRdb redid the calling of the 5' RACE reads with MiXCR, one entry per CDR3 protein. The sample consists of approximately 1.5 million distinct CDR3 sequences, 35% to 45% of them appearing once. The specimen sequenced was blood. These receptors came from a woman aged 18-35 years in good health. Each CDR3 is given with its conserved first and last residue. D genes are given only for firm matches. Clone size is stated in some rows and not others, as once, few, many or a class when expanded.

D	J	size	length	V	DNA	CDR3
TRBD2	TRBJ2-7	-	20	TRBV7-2	TGTGCCGGCAGCTTGACGTTGAGAGGCGGGAGAATTGCCAGAATAGGCGAGCAGTACTTC	CAGSLTLRGGRIARIGEQYF
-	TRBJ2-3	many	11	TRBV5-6	TGTGCCAGCAGCCGCGAAGATACGCAGTATTTT	CASSREDTQYF
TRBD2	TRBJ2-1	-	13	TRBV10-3	TGTGCCATCGGCGGGAGGGGATACAATGAGCAGTTCTTC	CAIGGRGYNEQFF
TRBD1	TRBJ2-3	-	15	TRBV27	TGTGCCAGCAGTGAGTTGGACAGGGGGAAAGATACGCAGTATTTT	CASSELDRGKDTQYF
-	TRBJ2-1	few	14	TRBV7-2	TGTGCCAGCAACCCCGGGCTGGCCCACGATGAGCAGTTCTTC	CASNPGLAHDEQFF
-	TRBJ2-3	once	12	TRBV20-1	TGCAGTGCTAGAGCCCTAGTTGATACGCAGTATTTT	CSARALVDTQYF
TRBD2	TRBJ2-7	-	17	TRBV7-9	TGTGCCAGCAGCTTCCTAGCGGGAGGACCAAAGGTCCACGAGCAGTACTTC	CASSFLAGGPKVHEQYF
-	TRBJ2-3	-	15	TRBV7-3	TGTGCCAGCAGCCGCGGAAAGGTTCGCACAGATACGCAGTATTTT	CASSRGKVRTDTQYF
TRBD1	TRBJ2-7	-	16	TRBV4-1	TGCGCCAGCAGCCAATCGGCCAGGGGGAATCTCTACGAGCAGTACTTC	CASSQSARGNLYEQYF
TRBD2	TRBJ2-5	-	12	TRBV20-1	TGCAGTGCTTCCGGGACTATAAATGAGCAGTACTTC	CSASGTINEQYF
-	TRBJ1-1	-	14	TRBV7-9	TGTGCCGCACGGGGGGGGTTAGGAAACACTGAAGCTTTCTTT	CAARGGLGNTEAFF
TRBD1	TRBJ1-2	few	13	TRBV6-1	TGTGCCAGCAGTGAGGGGACAGGCTATGGCTACACCTTC	CASSEGTGYGYTF
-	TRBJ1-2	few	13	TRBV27	TGTGCCAGCCGCCACGAGTATGTGGATGGCTACACCTTC	CASRHEYVDGYTF
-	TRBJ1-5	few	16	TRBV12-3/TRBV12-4	TGTGCCAGCAGTTACGAGGAGGGGTCGGGCAATCAGCCCCAGCATTTT	CASSYEEGSGNQPQHF
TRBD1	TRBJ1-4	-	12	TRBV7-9	TGTGCCGCAGACAGGGGCAATGAAAAACTGTTTTTT	CAADRGNEKLFF
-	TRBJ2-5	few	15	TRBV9	TGTGCCAGCAGCGTAGATGTTGGAGCTCAAGAGACCCAGTACTTC	CASSVDVGAQETQYF